The 25 T cell receptor beta chains in this list originate from one sample, sequenced in a study of monozygotic twins with inflammatory bowel disease. One entry per CDR3 protein, without DNA, is what TCRdb gives after re-calling the 5' RACE reads. This sample's table has roughly 150,000 distinct CDR3 sequences. Material for sequencing was blood. The receptors originated from a human donor with ulcerative colitis or Crohn's disease, or a healthy co-twin of an affected twin (not recorded which).

The V and J genes are TRBV5-1 and TRBJ2-3; the TCRdb D gene call, TRBD1, has no DNA to confirm it. CDR1 and CDR2 from the germline V gene are SGHRS and YFSETQ. The CDR3 has 16 residues. The CDR3 sequence: CASSPPDSSSTDTQYF.

The chain links TRBV6-2 or TRBV6-3 to TRBJ1-1. Germline V CDR1 and CDR2: MNHEY, SVGEGT. The CDR3 length is 15 residues. The CDR3 region is CASSPRWGRVTEAFF.

The chain uses TRBV9 and TRBJ2-5; the TRBD2 assignment by TCRdb is unverifiable without DNA. Germline loops: CDR1 SGDLS, CDR2 YYNGEE. This CDR3 has 16 residues. CDR3 sequence reads: CASSVWTSGGQETQYF.

J is TRBJ2-7 and V is TRBV15. Germline V gene lookup returns CDR1 LNHNV and CDR2 YYDKDF (reference sequence). The CDR3 is 13 residues long. This CDR3 reads CATGRGSSYEQYF.

V gene TRBV4-2 combines with J gene TRBJ2-7; the D gene TCRdb calls, TRBD1, cannot be checked with no DNA. Germline V gene sequence: CDR1 LGHNA, CDR2 YNFKEQ. The CDR3 covers 14 residues. The CDR3 loop reads CASSSGGGQNEQYF.

V and J are TRBV10-3 and TRBJ2-5; TCRdb designates TRBD1, a call that cannot be tested without DNA. CDR3 length: 15 amino acids. Germline V gene sequence: CDR1 ENHRY, CDR2 SYGVKD. CDR3 in amino acids: CAISEVWVRAETQYF.

The chain uses TRBV19 and TRBJ2-3; the TCRdb D gene call, TRBD1, has no DNA to confirm it. CDR1 is LNHDA, CDR2 SQIVND, per germline (reference sequence). The CDR3 loop spans 17 amino acids. The CDR3 sequence is CACSWNQGRGYTDTQYF.

The gene calls are TRBV3-1 and TRBJ2-7; TCRdb returns TRBD1, unconfirmable since there is no DNA. The germline CDR1 and CDR2 sequences are LGHDT and YNNKEL (reference sequence). There are 14 residues in the CDR3. This chain's CDR3 is CASSPAWTGTRQYF.

The chain recombines TRBV20-1 with TRBJ2-3; no DNA is available, so the TRBD1 call from TCRdb remains unchecked. Germline CDR1 DFQATT, CDR2 SNEGSKA (reference sequence). This CDR3 spans 12 amino acids. The CDR3 sequence is CRQGGGAGTQYF.

The rearrangement joins TRBV2 to TRBJ2-3; TCRdb selects TRBD1, and the lack of DNA leaves this call unchecked. This CDR3 is built from 16 residues. CDR1 SNHLY and CDR2 FYNNEI come from the germline V gene. The CDR3 region is CASSDYGQGYSDTQYF.

The gene calls are TRBV7-9 and TRBJ2-1; TCRdb names TRBD1, which stays unverified in the absence of DNA. The CDR3 extends over 15 amino acids. Germline V gene lookup returns CDR1 SEHNR and CDR2 FQNEAQ (reference sequence). CDR3 amino acids: CASSLGLTRDNEQFF.

The rearrangement uses TRBV6-5 and TRBJ1-3; the TCRdb call, TRBD1, lacks DNA for checking. CDR1 and CDR2 (germline): MNHEY, SVGAGI. The CDR3 extends over 15 amino acids. The CDR3 reads CASSFRDTSGNTIYF.

V usage is TRBV15 and J usage is TRBJ1-5. CDR3 length: 16 residues. The germline CDR1 and CDR2 sequences are LNHNV and YYDKDF (reference sequence). This CDR3 is CATSRGGVFENQPQHF.

The chain uses TRBV30 and TRBJ1-1. The CDR3 totals 14 residues. Germline V gene sequence: CDR1 GTSNPN, CDR2 SVGIG (reference sequence). The CDR3 loop is CAWSDRIMNTEAFF.

CDR3 loop: CASRPSGTSGFPPEQYF. V usage is TRBV5-1 and J usage is TRBJ2-7; TCRdb returns TRBD2, unconfirmable since there is no DNA. This CDR3 contains 17 residues. CDR1 and CDR2 from the germline V gene are SGHRS and YFSETQ.

The chain is built from TRBV7-2 and TRBJ2-3; absent DNA, TCRdb's TRBD2 call cannot be checked. Germline values: CDR1 SGHTA, CDR2 FQGNSA. This CDR3 has 16 amino acids. The CDR3 spells CASSWTSGRPADTQYF.

V is TRBV7-2 and J is TRBJ2-1. CDR3 length: 12 residues. CDR1 and CDR2 from the germline V gene are SGHTA and FQGNSA. The CDR3 loop is CASSLSKVRQFF.

The chain links TRBV20-1 to TRBJ1-2; TCRdb gives TRBD1 as the D gene, but with no DNA this cannot be confirmed. In germline, CDR1 is DFQATT, CDR2 SNEGSKA (reference sequence). The CDR3 extends over 14 amino acids. The CDR3 spells CSARETGGPYGYTF.

The chain employs TRBV27 and TRBJ1-5; there is no DNA to check the TCRdb D call of TRBD1. Germline CDR1 reads MNHEY; CDR2 reads SMNVEV (reference sequence). The CDR3 runs 22 residues. The CDR3 sequence is CASSSLYSPPQGARGSNQPQHF.

This chain joins TRBV3-1 and TRBJ2-3. The germline V gene has CDR1 LGHDT and CDR2 YNNKEL (reference sequence). This CDR3 is 12 amino acids long. The CDR3 loop reads CASSQGKDTQYF.

The chain couples TRBV5-5 to TRBJ2-7; TCRdb proposes TRBD1, but this gene call is untestable without DNA. The CDR3 consists of 15 residues. The germline V gene encodes CDR1 SGHKS and CDR2 YYEKEE (reference sequence). The CDR3 here is CASRRTAQDPYEQYF.

This chain connects TRBV20-1 to TRBJ1-6; TCRdb's D gene call, TRBD1, goes unchecked for lack of DNA. The CDR3 has 13 residues. Germline V lookup: CDR1 DFQATT, CDR2 SNEGSKA (reference sequence). The CDR3 is CSARDGQDRPLHF.

CDR3 protein: CASSEFRGPTYQPQHF. The chain is built from TRBV25-1 and TRBJ1-5; TCRdb's D gene call, TRBD1, goes unchecked for lack of DNA. This CDR3 comprises 16 residues. Germline-derived CDR1 and CDR2 are MGHDK and SYGVNS.

The genes are TRBV11-2 and TRBJ1-1; TCRdb proposes TRBD1, but this gene call is untestable without DNA. The CDR3 sequence is 15 residues long. Germline CDR1 reads SGHAT; CDR2 reads FQNNGV. The CDR3 here is CASSSRGQGGTEAFF. Looking up the rest from reference TRBV11-2 and TRBJ1-1 gives the full variable domain: EAGVAQSPRYKIIEKRQSVAFWCNPISGHATLYWYQQILGQGPKLLIQFQNNGVVDDSQLPKDRFSAERLKGVDSTLKIQPAKLEDSAVYLCASSSRGQGGTEAFFGQGTRLTVV.

The CDR3 loop is CASSRRDDRGNEQYF. The chain recombines TRBV18 with TRBJ2-7; no DNA is available, so the TRBD1 call from TCRdb remains unchecked. The CDR3 has 15 residues. CDR1 and CDR2 from the germline V gene are KGHSH and LQKENI. Complete variable domain (other parts from reference TRBV18 and TRBJ2-7): NAGVMQNPRHLVRRRGQEARLRCSPMKGHSHVYWYRQLPEEGLKFMVYLQKENIIDESGMPKERFSAEFPKEGPSILRIQQVVRGDSAAYFCASSRRDDRGNEQYFGPGTRLTVT.